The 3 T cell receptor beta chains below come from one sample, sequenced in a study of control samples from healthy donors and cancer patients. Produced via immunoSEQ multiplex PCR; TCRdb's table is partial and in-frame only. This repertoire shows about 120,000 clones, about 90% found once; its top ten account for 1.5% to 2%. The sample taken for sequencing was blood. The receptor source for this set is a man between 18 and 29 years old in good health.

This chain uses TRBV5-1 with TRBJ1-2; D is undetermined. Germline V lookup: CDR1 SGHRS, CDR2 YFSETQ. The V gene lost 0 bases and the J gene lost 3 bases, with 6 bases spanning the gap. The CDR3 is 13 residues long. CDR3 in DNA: TGCGCCAGCAGCTTGGACGGGGACTATGGCTACACCTTC. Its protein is CASSLDGDYGYTF.

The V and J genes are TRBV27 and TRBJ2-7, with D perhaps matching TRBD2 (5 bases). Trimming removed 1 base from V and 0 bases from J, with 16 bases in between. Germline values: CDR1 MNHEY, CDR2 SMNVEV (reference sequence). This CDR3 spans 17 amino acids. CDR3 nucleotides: TGTGCCAGCAGTTTATACGTTGGAGGCGGGCCCTCCTACGAGCAGTACTTC. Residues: CASSLYVGGGPSYEQYF.

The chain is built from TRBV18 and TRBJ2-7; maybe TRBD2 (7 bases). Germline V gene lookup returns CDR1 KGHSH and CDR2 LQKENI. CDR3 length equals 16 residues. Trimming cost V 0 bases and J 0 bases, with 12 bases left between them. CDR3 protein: CASSPPIAGASYEQYF. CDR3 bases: TGTGCCAGCTCACCACCTATCGCGGGGGCCTCCTACGAGCAGTACTTC.